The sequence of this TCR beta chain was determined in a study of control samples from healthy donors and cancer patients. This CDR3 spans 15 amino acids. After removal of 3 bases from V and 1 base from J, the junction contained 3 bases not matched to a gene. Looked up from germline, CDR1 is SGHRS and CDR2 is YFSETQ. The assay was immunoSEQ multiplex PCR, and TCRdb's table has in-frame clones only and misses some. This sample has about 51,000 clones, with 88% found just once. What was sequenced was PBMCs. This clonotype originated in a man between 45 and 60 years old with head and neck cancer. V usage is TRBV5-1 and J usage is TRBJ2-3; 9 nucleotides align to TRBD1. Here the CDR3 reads CASSWDREGTDTQYF. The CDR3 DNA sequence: TGCGCCAGCAGCTGGGACAGGGAAGGCACAGATACGCAGTATTTT.